The TCR beta chain under discussion was sequenced for a study of T cell changes during pregnancy in multiple sclerosis. Libraries were prepared by immunoSEQ multiplex PCR; TCRdb keeps only in-frame clonotypes and omits some of them. The sample contains more than 45,000 clones, over 80% of which appear only once. Per germline, CDR1 SNHLY and CDR2 FYNNEI. CDR3 length: 16 residues. V was clipped by 6 bases and J by 1 base, with 19 bases between them. The J gene is TRBJ2-7, the V gene TRBV2; perhaps TRBD1 as D (6 bases). The sequence came from a female donor with multiple sclerosis, enrolled in a pregnancy study. The sample here was CD4+ T cells from peripheral blood mononuclear cells, taken after pregnancy. CDR3 in DNA: TGTGCCAGCAGGTTGTCATTGGCAGGGGTATCCTACGAGCAGTACTTC. Translating gives CASRLSLAGVSYEQYF.